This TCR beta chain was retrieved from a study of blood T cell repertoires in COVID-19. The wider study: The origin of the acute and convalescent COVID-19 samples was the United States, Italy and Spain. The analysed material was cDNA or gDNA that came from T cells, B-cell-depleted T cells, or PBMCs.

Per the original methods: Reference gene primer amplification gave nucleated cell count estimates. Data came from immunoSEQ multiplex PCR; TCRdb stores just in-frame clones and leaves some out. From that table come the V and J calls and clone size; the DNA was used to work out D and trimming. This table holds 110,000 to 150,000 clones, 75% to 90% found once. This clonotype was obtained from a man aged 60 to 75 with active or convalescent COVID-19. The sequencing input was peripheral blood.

The chain's CDR3 is CASSLPPGSGGYEQYF. CDR3 sequence (DNA): TGTGCCAGCAGTCTCCCTCCGGGTAGCGGGGGTTACGAGCAGTACTTC. This chain connects TRBV6-6 to TRBJ2-7; 9 positions match TRBD2. Losses at the gene ends were 5 bases for V and 4 bases for J; bases not matched to a gene: 12. Germline V gene lookup returns CDR1 MNHNY and CDR2 SVGAGI (reference sequence). This CDR3 comprises 16 residues.